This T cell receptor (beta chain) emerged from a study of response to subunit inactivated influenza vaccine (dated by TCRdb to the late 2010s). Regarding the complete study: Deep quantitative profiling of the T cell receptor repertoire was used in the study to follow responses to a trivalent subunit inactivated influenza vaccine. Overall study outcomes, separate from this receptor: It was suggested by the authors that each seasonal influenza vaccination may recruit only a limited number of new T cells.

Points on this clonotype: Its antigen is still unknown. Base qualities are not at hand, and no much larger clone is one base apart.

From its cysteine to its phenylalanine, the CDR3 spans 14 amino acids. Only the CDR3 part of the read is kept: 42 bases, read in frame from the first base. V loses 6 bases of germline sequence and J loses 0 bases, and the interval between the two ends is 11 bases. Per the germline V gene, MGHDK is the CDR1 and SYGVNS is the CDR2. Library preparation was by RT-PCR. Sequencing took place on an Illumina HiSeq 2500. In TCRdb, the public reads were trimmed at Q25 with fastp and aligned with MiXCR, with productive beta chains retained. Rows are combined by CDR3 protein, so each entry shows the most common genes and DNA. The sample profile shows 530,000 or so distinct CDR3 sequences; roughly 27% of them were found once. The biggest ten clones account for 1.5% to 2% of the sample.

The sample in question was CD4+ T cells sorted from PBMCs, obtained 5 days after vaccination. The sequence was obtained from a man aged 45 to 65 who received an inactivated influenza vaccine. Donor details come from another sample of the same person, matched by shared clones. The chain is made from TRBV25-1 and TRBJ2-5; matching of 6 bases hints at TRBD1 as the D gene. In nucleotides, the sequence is TGTGCCAGCAGGCCTGGACAGAACCAAGAGACCCAGTACTTC. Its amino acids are CASRPGQNQETQYF.